Described below is a single T cell receptor beta chain sequence and its context. Source study methods: Amplification of reference gene primers was used by the study to estimate nucleated cell counts. TCRdb's table, derived via immunoSEQ multiplex PCR, lists solely in-frame clones and lacks some. The DNA was the basis for D and trimming; V, J and clone size are from that table. The sample holds over 130,000 clones, 80% to 90% seen once. This sample stems from a study of blood T cell repertoires in COVID-19. Study at large: Samples taken during acute and convalescent COVID-19 were collected in the United States, Italy and Spain. The analysed material was cDNA or gDNA that came from T cells, B-cell-depleted T cells, or PBMCs.

The CDR3 is 13 amino acids. CDR1 MDHEN and CDR2 SYDVKM come from the germline V gene. Trimming shortened V by 8 bases and J by 5 bases, and 15 bases separated the two germline ends. The chain joins TRBV28 to TRBJ2-5, with D possibly matching TRBD1 (5 bases). This clonotype was obtained from a man in his fifties or sixties with active or convalescent COVID-19. The sample consisted of peripheral blood. The CDR3 DNA is TGTGCCAGCGCAAAGGGGTTTGGCGAGACCCAGTACTTC. Translating gives CASAKGFGETQYF.